This T cell receptor (beta chain) was sequenced in a study of blood T cell repertoires in COVID-19. As for the study in general: There were acute and convalescent COVID-19 samples, and they came from the United States, Italy and Spain. T cells, B-cell-depleted T cells, or PBMCs provided the cDNA or gDNA that served as material.

In the original processing: Estimation of nucleated cell counts relied on the amplification of reference gene primers. Here immunoSEQ multiplex PCR was the method, and the copy in TCRdb shows in-frame clones only, minus some. V, J and clone size are taken as reported in that table, and D and trimming were inferred from the DNA itself. In the table there are about 100,000 clones, less than 95% of which are singletons. The CDR3 spans 15 residues. V lost 7 bases to trimming and J lost 1 base; unmatched junction nucleotides: 9. In germline, CDR1 is LNHDA, CDR2 SQIVND (reference sequence). This clone was counted a few times.

Specimen: peripheral blood. The chain employs TRBV19 and TRBJ1-2, with 7 bases fitting TRBD1. The origin of this receptor is a man in his fifties with acute or convalescent COVID-19. In DNA form, the CDR3 reads TGTGCCAGTACGGGCAGGGGGGCTTTTAACTATGGCTACACCTTC. Its protein is CASTGRGAFNYGYTF.